This T cell receptor beta chain appears in the sequencing data of a study of blood T cell repertoires in COVID-19. Study summary: Sources were T cells, B-cell-depleted T cells, or PBMCs; the material itself was cDNA or gDNA.

Germline CDR1 reads KGHDR; CDR2 reads SFDVKD. CDR3 size: 16 residues. V was pared by 5 bases and J by 0 bases, with 15 bases between. In the authors' workflow: Amplification of reference gene primers was used by the study to estimate nucleated cell counts. This table comes from immunoSEQ multiplex PCR, and its TCRdb copy is limited to in-frame clones, with some not included. Clone size and V and J calls were adopted from that table, with D and trimming inferred from the DNA. In the table there are about 170,000 clones, approximately 86% of which are singletons. The chain links TRBV24-1 to TRBJ1-2; D remains ambiguous. The sequence was obtained from a man between 70 and 80 years old with acute or convalescent COVID-19. Sample: peripheral blood. Written as DNA, the CDR3 is TGTGCCACCAGTGGGGCAGGCGATAGAACTAACTATGGCTACACCTTC. As protein: CATSGAGDRTNYGYTF.